A selection of T cell receptor beta chains follows, all from one sample in a study of shared clonotypes between healthy human individuals. The assay was immunoSEQ multiplex PCR, and TCRdb's table has in-frame clones only and misses some. The repertoire holds 950,000 to 1,300,000 clones, with roughly 80% as singletons. The sequenced sample was memory CD4+ T cells sorted from blood. The receptors stem from a man aged 18 to 30 in good health. The CDR3 runs from the conserved cysteine through the conserved F or W. The D gene is left open where the match is weak. Clone sizes are given selectively: once, few, many, or a class where the clone is expanded.

V gene	clone size	D gene	J gene	CDR3 DNA	CDR3 protein
TRBV6-5	-	TRBD1	TRBJ2-7	TGTGCCAGCAGCCCCGGGACAGGGATGCGGGAGCAGTACTTC	CASSPGTGMREQYF
TRBV4-1	-	-	TRBJ2-2	TGCGCCAGCAGCCCCGAGCCCCCCGAAAACACCGGGGAGCTGTTTTTT	CASSPEPPENTGELFF
TRBV6-5	-	-	TRBJ2-3	TGTGCCAGCAGTTACCTAGCCCCCACAGATACGCAGTATTTT	CASSYLAPTDTQYF
TRBV10-3	-	-	TRBJ1-4	TGTGCCATCGCCCCCGCGGGGAAGGGTGAAAAACTGTTTTTT	CAIAPAGKGEKLFF
TRBV5-6	-	-	TRBJ1-5	TGTGCCAGCAGCTTGGCGGGGATCTTGCCCCAGCATTTT	CASSLAGILPQHF
TRBV5-1	-	TRBD1	TRBJ1-6	TGCGCCACTGCCGAGGGGACAGGGGTAGCGCCCCTCCACTTT	CATAEGTGVAPLHF
TRBV23-1	few	TRBD2	TRBJ2-4	TGCGCCAGCAGTCAATCGGGGAGGTGGGGAGCGGGAGGCCCTTCTATAGCCAAAAACATTCAGTACTTC	CASSQSGRWGAGGPSIAKNIQYF
TRBV18	-	TRBD1	TRBJ1-1	TGTGCCAGCTCACCACCGAACAGGGGGTTGGACACTGAAGCTTTCTTT	CASSPPNRGLDTEAFF
TRBV5-1	-	-	TRBJ2-7	TGCGCCAGCAGCTCAGGGACCGCCTACGAGCAGTACTTC	CASSSGTAYEQYF
TRBV2	-	-	TRBJ2-3	TGTGCCAGCATGGTGGAGGGAAACACAGATACGCAGTATTTT	CASMVEGNTDTQYF
TRBV10-3	-	TRBD1	TRBJ2-7	TGTGCCATCAGTCCCGGACAGGGTGGTTCCTACGAGCAGTACTTC	CAISPGQGGSYEQYF
TRBV28	-	TRBD1	TRBJ2-3	TGTGCCAGCAGACCGAGGACAGGGGGCTTGACTGATACGCAGTATTTT	CASRPRTGGLTDTQYF
TRBV7-2	-	-	TRBJ2-7	TGTGCCAGCAGCTCCGAAGGCGGGACAATCTACGAGCAGTACTTC	CASSSEGGTIYEQYF
TRBV11-3	-	TRBD2	TRBJ2-3	TGTGCCAGCAGTGCACTCGGGGGGGCCGCAGATACGCAGTATTTT	CASSALGGAADTQYF
TRBV10-3	-	-	TRBJ1-2	TGTGCCATCAGTGAGTCCACACAGCCGGATTACACCTTC	CAISESTQPDYTF
TRBV4-3	-	TRBD1	TRBJ1-2	TGCGCCAGCAGCCAATCAGCCGGGACAGGGATCGGCTACACCTTC	CASSQSAGTGIGYTF
TRBV4-1	-	TRBD1	TRBJ1-4	TGCGCCAGCAGCCTAGGGACAGGGGGAGCAACTAATGAAAAACTGTTTTTT	CASSLGTGGATNEKLFF
TRBV5-6	-	TRBD2	TRBJ2-3	TGTGCCAGCAGCTTGAGACTAGCGGGGCCTAGCACAGATACGCAGTATTTT	CASSLRLAGPSTDTQYF
TRBV7-6	-	TRBD2	TRBJ2-3	TGTGCCAGCACCCGGGGCGCTAGCGGGGCCAGCACAGATACGCAGTATTTT	CASTRGASGASTDTQYF
TRBV9	-	-	TRBJ2-7	TGTGCCAGCAGCAGCGTAGAGGCCGGGACTTTTCGTAGCTCCTACGAGCAGTACTTC	CASSSVEAGTFRSSYEQYF
TRBV6-5	-	-	TRBJ1-4	TGTGCCAGCAGTTACTCGGGGATGGGTGAAAAACTGTTTTTT	CASSYSGMGEKLFF
TRBV4-2	few	TRBD1	TRBJ2-6	TGTGCCAGCAGCCAAGAAGAGGGGGCCGGGGCCAACGTCCTGACTTTC	CASSQEEGAGANVLTF
TRBV19	-	-	TRBJ2-7	TGTGCCAGTAGTATGGGAGCGGGCGCCTACGAGCAGTACTTC	CASSMGAGAYEQYF
TRBV6-6	-	-	TRBJ2-7	TGTGCCAGCAGTGGGGGTACCAGCTCCTACGAGCAGTACTTC	CASSGGTSSYEQYF
TRBV28	-	-	TRBJ2-1	TGTGCCAGCAGTTCCTCAGGCAATGAGCAGTTCTTC	CASSSSGNEQFF
TRBV11-3	-	-	TRBJ2-7	TGTGCCAGCAGCTTAGATGACTACGAGCAGTACTTC	CASSLDDYEQYF
TRBV11-2	once	-	TRBJ2-7	TGTGCCAGCAGCTTAAATTGGGACCACCTCTCCTACGAGCAGTACTTC	CASSLNWDHLSYEQYF
TRBV4-1	many	-	TRBJ1-1	TGCGCCAGCAGCCAATGGCCGGACAGAATGAACACTGAAGCTTTCTTT	CASSQWPDRMNTEAFF
TRBV2	-	TRBD2	TRBJ2-5	TGTGCCAGCAGGACGGTCTCGGGGGGAGGGACCCAGTACTTC	CASRTVSGGGTQYF
TRBV10-2	few	-	TRBJ1-2	TGCGCCAGCAGACAAAGCGGGAGACTTAACTATGGCTACACCTTC	CASRQSGRLNYGYTF
TRBV19	-	TRBD1	TRBJ1-2	TGTGCCAGTAGGAGGACAGGGGACGCCTATGGCTACACCTTC	CASRRTGDAYGYTF
TRBV9	-	-	TRBJ2-2	TGTGCCAGCAGCGTGCTTGGGGTGACGACCGGGGAGCTGTTTTTT	CASSVLGVTTGELFF
TRBV30	-	-	TRBJ1-2	TGTGCCTGGAATGGAGCAGAGGGAATTGGCTACACCTTC	CAWNGAEGIGYTF